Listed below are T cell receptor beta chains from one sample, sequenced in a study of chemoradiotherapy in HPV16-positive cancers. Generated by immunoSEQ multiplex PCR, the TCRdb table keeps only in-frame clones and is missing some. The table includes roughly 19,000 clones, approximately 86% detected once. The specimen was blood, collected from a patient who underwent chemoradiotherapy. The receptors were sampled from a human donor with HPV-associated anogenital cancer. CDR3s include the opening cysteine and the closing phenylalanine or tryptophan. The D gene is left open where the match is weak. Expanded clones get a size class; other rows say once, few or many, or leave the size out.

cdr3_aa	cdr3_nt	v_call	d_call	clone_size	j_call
CASSPRGAFAYLTMGYTF	TGTGCCAGCAGCCCTCGGGGAGCTTTCGCCTATCTAACTATGGGCTACACCTTC	TRBV14	-	-	TRBJ1-2
CASQTGGNEKLFF	TGTGCCAGCCAGACAGGGGGCAATGAAAAACTGTTTTTT	TRBV18	TRBD1	-	TRBJ1-4
CASSLVGQGAPGELFF	TGTGCCAGCAGCTTAGTGGGACAGGGGGCGCCGGGGGAGCTGTTTTTT	TRBV7-2	TRBD1	-	TRBJ2-2
CASSQGVTSGVGIGVYNEQFF	TGTGCCAGCAGCCAAGGTGTGACTAGCGGTGTGGGGATAGGGGTCTACAATGAGCAGTTCTTC	TRBV4-2	TRBD2	-	TRBJ2-1
CASSLEQGSYNEQFF	TGTGCCAGCAGCTTGGAGCAGGGTAGCTACAATGAGCAGTTCTTC	TRBV5-4	-	-	TRBJ2-1
CASSLGLAAEEDEQFF	TGTGCCAGCAGCCTGGGACTAGCGGCGGAGGAGGATGAGCAGTTCTTC	TRBV7-3	TRBD2	-	TRBJ2-1
CASSPRQGNSNQPQHF	TGTGCCAGTAGTCCCAGACAGGGGAATAGCAATCAGCCCCAGCATTTT	TRBV19	TRBD1	-	TRBJ1-5
CSGRGAAEAFF	TGCAGCGGTCGGGGGGCGGCTGAAGCTTTCTTT	TRBV29-1	-	-	TRBJ1-1
CASSVGGGQSARDGYTF	TGTGCCAGCAGCGTAGGAGGGGGACAGTCGGCCAGGGATGGCTACACCTTC	TRBV9	TRBD1	-	TRBJ1-2
CASTHTSSGNTIYF	TGTGCCAGCACCCACACGAGCTCTGGAAACACCATATATTTT	TRBV7-9	-	-	TRBJ1-3
CASSLARAGGTGELFF	TGTGCCAGCAGCTTGGCGCGAGCGGGAGGAACCGGGGAGCTGTTTTTT	TRBV5-4	TRBD2	-	TRBJ2-2
CASSLGGGGTGELFF	TGCGCCAGCAGCTTAGGAGGGGGCGGCACCGGGGAGCTGTTTTTT	TRBV5-1	-	-	TRBJ2-2
CASSLLRLRLSGNTIYF	TGTGCCAGCAGCCTCCTCCGCCTTAGACTATCTGGAAACACCATATATTTT	TRBV11-2	-	-	TRBJ1-3
CAIAGQGESDTQYF	TGTGCCATCGCAGGACAGGGGGAATCAGATACGCAGTATTTT	TRBV10-3	TRBD1	-	TRBJ2-3
CAWSDGQGTSTDTQYF	TGTGCCTGGAGTGACGGACAGGGGACTAGCACAGATACGCAGTATTTT	TRBV30	TRBD1	-	TRBJ2-3
CAIRWTGLQETQYF	TGTGCCATTCGATGGACAGGCCTACAAGAGACCCAGTACTTC	TRBV6-1	TRBD1	-	TRBJ2-5
CASSSVREQYF	TGTGCCAGCAGTTCGGTCAGAGAGCAGTACTTC	TRBV28	-	few	TRBJ2-7
CASSRIPAMYQETQYF	TGTGCCAGCAGCAGAATACCGGCCATGTACCAAGAGACCCAGTACTTC	TRBV5-4	-	-	TRBJ2-5
CASSPQPGLAEETQYF	TGTGCCAGCAGCCCTCAACCGGGACTAGCGGAAGAGACCCAGTACTTC	TRBV7-7	TRBD2	-	TRBJ2-5
CASSPVWGAHHEQYF	TGTGCCAGCAGCCCTGTATGGGGGGCCCACCACGAGCAGTACTTC	TRBV14	-	-	TRBJ2-7
CASSLAREQYSNQPQHF	TGTGCCAGCAGCTTAGCGAGGGAACAGTATAGCAATCAGCCCCAGCATTTT	TRBV7-9	-	-	TRBJ1-5
CASSLAAGRGNTEAFF	TGTGCCAGCAGCTTGGCCGCCGGGAGGGGTAACACTGAAGCTTTCTTT	TRBV5-5	-	-	TRBJ1-1
CASSVQDEEQFF	TGTGCCAGCAGCGTCCAGGACGAAGAGCAGTTCTTC	TRBV9	-	-	TRBJ2-1
CASSPQWLSGNTIYF	TGTGCCAGCTCCCCACAGTGGCTCTCTGGAAACACCATATATTTT	TRBV18	-	-	TRBJ1-3
CASSLLGTDTQYF	TGTGCCAGCAGCCTGTTGGGCACAGATACGCAGTATTTT	TRBV7-2	-	-	TRBJ2-3
CASSEIIGSYEQYF	TGTGCCAGCAGTGAAATTATAGGCAGCTACGAGCAGTACTTC	TRBV6-1	-	-	TRBJ2-7
CASTAYYEQYF	TGTGCCAGCACCGCCTACTACGAGCAGTACTTC	TRBV21-1	-	-	TRBJ2-7
CAWRLAGGNEQFF	TGTGCCTGGAGACTAGCGGGAGGCAATGAGCAGTTCTTC	TRBV30	TRBD2	-	TRBJ2-1
CASSLFGEGADTQYF	TGCGCCAGCAGCTTGTTCGGGGAAGGGGCAGATACGCAGTATTTT	TRBV5-1	-	-	TRBJ2-3
CAISESWSSPLHF	TGTGCCATCAGTGAGTCGTGGAGTTCACCCCTCCACTTT	TRBV10-3	-	-	TRBJ1-6
CASSENTGGTYNEQFF	TGCGCCAGCAGCGAGAACACAGGGGGGACCTACAATGAGCAGTTCTTC	TRBV5-1	TRBD1	once	TRBJ2-1
CASNPGGGPSYEQYF	TGTGCCAGCAACCCGGGCGGGGGGCCCTCCTACGAGCAGTACTTC	TRBV6-1	TRBD2	few	TRBJ2-7
CASSFQGATQYF	TGTGCCAGCAGTTTCCAGGGTGCTACGCAGTATTTT	TRBV27	-	-	TRBJ2-3
CASSGDRDSNQPQHF	TGTGCCAGTAGTGGGGACAGGGATAGCAATCAGCCCCAGCATTTT	TRBV19	TRBD1	-	TRBJ1-5
CASSQEGQGRSDTQYF	TGCGCCAGCAGCCAAGAAGGACAGGGAAGGTCAGATACGCAGTATTTT	TRBV4-3	TRBD1	-	TRBJ2-3
CASSTPTGNTGELFF	TGTGCCAGCAGCACCCCGACAGGAAACACCGGGGAGCTGTTTTTT	TRBV9	-	-	TRBJ2-2
CASSPRGGQNTEAFF	TGTGCCAGCTCACCCCGGGGGGGTCAGAACACTGAAGCTTTCTTT	TRBV18	-	once	TRBJ1-1
CASSLSTDTQYF	TGTGCCAGCAGCTTGTCGACAGATACGCAGTATTTT	TRBV5-4	-	-	TRBJ2-3
CAWSPSGVAKGYTF	TGTGCCTGGAGTCCCAGCGGAGTAGCGAAAGGCTACACCTTC	TRBV30	-	-	TRBJ1-2
CATSREASFRNSYEQYF	TGTGCCACCAGCAGAGAAGCCAGCTTTAGAAACTCCTACGAGCAGTACTTC	TRBV15	-	once	TRBJ2-7
CSAKTPGQGLNEQFF	TGCAGCGCTAAAACGCCGGGACAGGGGTTAAATGAGCAGTTCTTC	TRBV29-1	TRBD1	once	TRBJ2-1
CASSLTGKNTEAFF	TGTGCCAGCTCACTGACAGGGAAGAACACTGAAGCTTTCTTT	TRBV18	TRBD1	once	TRBJ1-1
CASSMATLLEAFF	TGTGCCAGTAGTATGGCGACTTTGCTTGAAGCTTTCTTT	TRBV19	-	-	TRBJ1-1
CASSLPPPGGLGGDTEAFF	TGTGCCAGCAGTTTGCCCCCCCCGGGAGGGCTTGGTGGTGACACTGAAGCTTTCTTT	TRBV2	-	once	TRBJ1-1
CASTLRTRRNTDTQYF	TGTGCCAGCACCCTCCGGACTAGACGCAACACAGATACGCAGTATTTT	TRBV7-9	TRBD2	-	TRBJ2-3
CASTTDRVGEETQYF	TGTGCCAGCACCACGGACAGGGTGGGGGAAGAGACCCAGTACTTC	TRBV5-4	TRBD1	-	TRBJ2-5
CAGRADTGELFF	TGTGCCGGCAGAGCTGACACCGGGGAGCTGTTTTTT	TRBV6-5	-	-	TRBJ2-2
CASSNIRDIYKAGQRPDF	TGTGCCAGCTCAAATATCCGGGACATTTACAAAGCGGGCCAACGTCCTGACTTC	TRBV18	-	-	TRBJ2-6
CASSIMSGNYGYTF	TGTGCCAGTAGTATAATGTCAGGGAACTATGGCTACACCTTC	TRBV19	-	-	TRBJ1-2
CASSLGTGVTNTGELFF	TGTGCCAGCAGTTTGGGAACAGGGGTTACGAACACCGGGGAGCTGTTTTTT	TRBV27	TRBD1	-	TRBJ2-2
CASSIGGNTEAFF	TGTGCCAGTAGTATAGGGGGGAACACTGAAGCTTTCTTT	TRBV19	-	-	TRBJ1-1
CASSDTGSGRKAFF	TGTGCCAGCAGTGACACTGGGTCAGGGAGGAAAGCTTTCTTT	TRBV6-4	-	-	TRBJ1-1
CASSTLAGGPEAFF	TGTGCCAGTAGTACCCTCGCAGGGGGCCCTGAAGCTTTCTTT	TRBV19	TRBD1	-	TRBJ1-1
CASRVDSNQPQHF	TGTGCCTCTCGGGTTGATAGCAATCAGCCCCAGCATTTT	TRBV30	-	-	TRBJ1-5
CASSEEAAGAQYF	TGTGCCAGCAGTGAAGAAGCAGCGGGGGCCCAGTACTTC	TRBV2	TRBD2	-	TRBJ2-5
CASSQDRDRAYNEQFF	TGCGCCAGCAGCCAAGATAGGGACCGGGCCTACAATGAGCAGTTCTTC	TRBV4-3	-	once	TRBJ2-1
CASSLDYEQYF	TGTGCCAGCAGCTTGGACTACGAGCAGTACTTC	TRBV7-9	-	-	TRBJ2-7
CASSSGTLTGANVLTF	TGTGCCAGCAGTTCGGGGACACTTACTGGGGCCAACGTCCTGACTTTC	TRBV27	-	once	TRBJ2-6
CASSEYGETQYF	TGTGCCAGCAGTGAATATGGGGAGACCCAGTACTTC	TRBV25-1	-	-	TRBJ2-5
CASSVGGDTQYF	TGTGCCAGCAGCGTAGGGGGAGATACGCAGTATTTT	TRBV9	-	-	TRBJ2-3